The clone carrying this T cell receptor (beta chain) was observed a few times. Antigen specificity is unknown. This CDR3 is 12 amino acids long. With 7 bases removed from V and 8 bases from J, the gap between germline ends came to 11 bases. The V gene's germline CDR1 is SNHLY and CDR2 FYNNEI. The data derive from a study of T cells after posttransplantation cyclophosphamide. Busulfan-fludarabine conditioning, marrow transplant, and cyclophosphamide on days +3 and +4 were administered. Study observations and caveats: Tissue-infiltrating T cells from skin or gut overlapped little with blood T cells.

Using immunoSEQ multiplex PCR, the repertoire was profiled, and TCRdb retains in-frame clones only, with some absent. The data contain 15,000 to 25,000 clones, approximately 86% of them singletons. Specimen: PBMCs, collected after allogeneic stem cell transplant with posttransplant cyclophosphamide. The TCR comes from a female patient aged 40-50 years who received an allogeneic stem cell transplant from a related donor, was CMV-positive, and had no GVHD. Some T cells may be transferred from the graft donor. The chain has TRBV2 and TRBJ1-4; D is unresolved. CDR3 region: CASNGLAEKLFF. Written as DNA, the CDR3 is TGTGCCAGCAATGGGCTAGCGGAAAAACTGTTTTTT.